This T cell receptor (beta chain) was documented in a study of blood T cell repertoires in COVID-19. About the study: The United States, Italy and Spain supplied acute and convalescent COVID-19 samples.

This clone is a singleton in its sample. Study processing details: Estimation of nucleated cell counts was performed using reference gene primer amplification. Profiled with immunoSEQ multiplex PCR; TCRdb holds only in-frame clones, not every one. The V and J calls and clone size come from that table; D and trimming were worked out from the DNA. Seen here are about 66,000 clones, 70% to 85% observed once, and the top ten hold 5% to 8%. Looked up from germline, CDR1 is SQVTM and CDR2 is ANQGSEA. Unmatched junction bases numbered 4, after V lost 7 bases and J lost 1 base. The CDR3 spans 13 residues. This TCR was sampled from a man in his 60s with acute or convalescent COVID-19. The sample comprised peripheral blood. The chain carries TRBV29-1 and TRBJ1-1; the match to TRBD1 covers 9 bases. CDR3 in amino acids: CSGGQGSNTEAFF. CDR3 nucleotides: TGCAGCGGGGGACAGGGATCGAACACTGAAGCTTTCTTT.